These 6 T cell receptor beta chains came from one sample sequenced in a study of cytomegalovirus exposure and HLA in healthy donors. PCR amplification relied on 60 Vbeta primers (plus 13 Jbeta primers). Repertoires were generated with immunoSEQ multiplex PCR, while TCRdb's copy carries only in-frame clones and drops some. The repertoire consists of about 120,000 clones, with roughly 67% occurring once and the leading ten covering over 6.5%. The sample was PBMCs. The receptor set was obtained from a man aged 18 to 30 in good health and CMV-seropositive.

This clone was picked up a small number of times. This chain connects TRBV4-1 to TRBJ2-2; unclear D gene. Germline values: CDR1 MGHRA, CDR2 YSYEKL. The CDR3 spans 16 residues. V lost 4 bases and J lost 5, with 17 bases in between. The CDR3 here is CASSPMLGSLTGELFF. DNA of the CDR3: TGCGCCAGCAGCCCGATGTTGGGCTCCTTAACCGGGGAGCTGTTTTTT.

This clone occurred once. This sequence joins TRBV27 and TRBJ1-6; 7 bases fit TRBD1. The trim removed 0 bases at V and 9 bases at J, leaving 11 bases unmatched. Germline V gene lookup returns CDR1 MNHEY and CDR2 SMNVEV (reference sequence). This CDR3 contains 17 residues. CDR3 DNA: TGTGCCAGCAGTTTATCAGGGGGACGACAGGGACGTTCACCCCTCCACTTT. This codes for CASSLSGGRQGRSPLHF.

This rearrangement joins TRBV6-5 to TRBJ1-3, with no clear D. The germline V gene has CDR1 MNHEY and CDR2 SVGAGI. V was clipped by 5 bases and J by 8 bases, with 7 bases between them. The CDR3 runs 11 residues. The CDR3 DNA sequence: TGTGCCAGCAGTACGAGGGACACCATATATTTT. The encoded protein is CASSTRDTIYF.

The CDR3 reads CASSHTGLNTEAFF. DNA of the CDR3: TGTGCCAGCAGCCATACAGGGTTGAACACTGAAGCTTTCTTT. The V and J genes are TRBV5-6 and TRBJ1-1, with D perhaps matching TRBD1 (6 bases). V dropped 4 bases and J dropped 0 bases, with 10 bases sitting between them. Germline lookup yields CDR1 SGHDT and CDR2 YYEEEE. CDR3 length: 14 residues. Complete variable domain (other parts from reference TRBV5-6 and TRBJ1-1): DAGVTQSPTHLIKTRGQQVTLRCSPKSGHDTVSWYQQALGQGPQFIFQYYEEEERQRGNFPDRFSGHQFPNYSSELNVNALLLGDSALYLCASSHTGLNTEAFFGQGTRLTVV.

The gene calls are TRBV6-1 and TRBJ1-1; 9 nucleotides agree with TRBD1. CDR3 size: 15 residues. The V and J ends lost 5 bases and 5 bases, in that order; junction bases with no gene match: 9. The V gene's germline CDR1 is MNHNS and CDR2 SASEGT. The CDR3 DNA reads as TGTGCCAGCAGTCGCGGACAGGGGAGAGGTACTGAAGCTTTCTTT. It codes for CASSRGQGRGTEAFF.

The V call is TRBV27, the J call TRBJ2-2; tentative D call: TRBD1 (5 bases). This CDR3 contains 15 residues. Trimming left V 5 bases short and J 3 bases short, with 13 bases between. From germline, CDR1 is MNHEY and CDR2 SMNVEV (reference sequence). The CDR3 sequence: CASSPQAGYTGELFF. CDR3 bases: TGTGCCAGCAGTCCTCAAGCAGGGTACACCGGGGAGCTGTTTTTT.